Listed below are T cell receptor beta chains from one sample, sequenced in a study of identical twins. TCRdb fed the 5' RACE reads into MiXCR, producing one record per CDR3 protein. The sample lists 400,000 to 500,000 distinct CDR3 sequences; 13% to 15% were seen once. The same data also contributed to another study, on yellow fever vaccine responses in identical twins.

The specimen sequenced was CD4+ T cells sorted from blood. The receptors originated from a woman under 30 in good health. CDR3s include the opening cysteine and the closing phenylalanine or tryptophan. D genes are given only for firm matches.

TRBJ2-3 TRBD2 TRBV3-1 CASSQATGGRADTQYF
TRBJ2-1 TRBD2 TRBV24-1 CATTDGGVPNEQFF
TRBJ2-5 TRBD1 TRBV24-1 CATSDGRGLKETQYF
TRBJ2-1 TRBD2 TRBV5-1 CASSLRTSGKSNEQFF
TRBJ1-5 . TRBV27 CASSSTISNQPQHF
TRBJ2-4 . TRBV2 CASTEGVLAKNIQYF
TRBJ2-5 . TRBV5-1 CASSPNQGLQETQYF
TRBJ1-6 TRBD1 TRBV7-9 CASNGQEGSPLHF
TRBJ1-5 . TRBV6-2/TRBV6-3 CASSYIGENQPQHF
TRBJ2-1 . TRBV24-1 CATSEPQGRSREQFF
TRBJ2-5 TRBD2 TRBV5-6 CASSLVWGTSQETQYF
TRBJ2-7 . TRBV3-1 CASNLWGNEQYF
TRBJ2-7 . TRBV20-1 CSARSQGYEQYF
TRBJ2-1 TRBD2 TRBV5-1 CASSLREGLDNEQFF
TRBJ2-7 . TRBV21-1 CASSKEGGSPSYEQYF
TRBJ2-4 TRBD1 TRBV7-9 CASSPGQGNKNIQYF
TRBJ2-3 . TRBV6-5 CASSYSNQMRGPSTDTQYF
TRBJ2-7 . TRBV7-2 CASSLRSSVGSSYEQYF
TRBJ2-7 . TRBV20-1 CSARDEGNEQYF
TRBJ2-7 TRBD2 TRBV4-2 CASSLYSGVERDSSYEQYF
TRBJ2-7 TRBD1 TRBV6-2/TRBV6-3 CASSGQGVFGGEQYF
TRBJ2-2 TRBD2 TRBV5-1 CASTRTSGLGELFF
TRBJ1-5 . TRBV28 CATRESRGANQPQHF
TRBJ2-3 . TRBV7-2 CASSLESGVGDTQYF
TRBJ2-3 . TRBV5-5 CASSFLRVTSTDTQYF
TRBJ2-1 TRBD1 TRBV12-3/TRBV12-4 CASSGQGALNEQFF
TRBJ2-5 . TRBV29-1 CSVGGLPQETQYF
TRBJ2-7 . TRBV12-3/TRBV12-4 CASSLSVGPYEQYF
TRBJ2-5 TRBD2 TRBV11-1 CASSPKRTSPAAYQETQYF
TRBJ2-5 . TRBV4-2 CASSQDRQGKTQYF
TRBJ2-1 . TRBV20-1 CSARIPTASSYNEQFF
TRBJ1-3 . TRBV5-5 CASSPAQGGNTIYF
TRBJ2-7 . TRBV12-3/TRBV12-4 CASRITGTHEQYF
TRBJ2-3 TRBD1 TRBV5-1 CASKWTGYTDTQYF
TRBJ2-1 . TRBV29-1 CSVVGAHEQFF
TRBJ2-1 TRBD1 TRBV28 CASSQGAIPNNEQFF
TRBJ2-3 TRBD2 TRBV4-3 CASSTPASGFTDTQYF
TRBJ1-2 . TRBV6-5 CASSYTGGAAYGYTF
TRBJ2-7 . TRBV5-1 CASRYGPTYEQYF
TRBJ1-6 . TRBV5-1 CASSLDFREGSPLHF
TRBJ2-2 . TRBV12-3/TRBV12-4 CASSLGRKNTGELFF
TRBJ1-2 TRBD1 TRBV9 CASSARQGHGYTF
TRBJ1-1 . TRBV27 CASRPDSRGYNTEAFF
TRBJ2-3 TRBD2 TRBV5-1 CASSASGGPDTQYF
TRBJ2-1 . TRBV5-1 CASSTLPGLGSYNEQFF
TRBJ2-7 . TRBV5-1 CASSLPGSSYEQYF
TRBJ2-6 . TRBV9 CASSVATGANVLTF
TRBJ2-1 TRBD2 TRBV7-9 CASRPGSREDNEQFF
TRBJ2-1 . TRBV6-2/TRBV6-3 CASLRREDNEQFF
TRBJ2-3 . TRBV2 CASKEGGPDTQYF